These 9 T cell receptor beta chains were sequenced from one sample in a study of sequential checkpoint blockade in melanoma. TCRdb's copy holds only in-frame clones and misses some; the assay was immunoSEQ multiplex PCR. The sample shows roughly 6,400 clones, under 25% of them seen only once. The treatment denotes: randomized to nivolumab then ipilimumab (arm A) or the reverse (arm B). The source material was tumor tissue (inferred from file names), sampled from a patient given nivolumab and ipilimumab in sequence. The origin of the receptors is a human donor with melanoma.

The chain employs TRBV18 and TRBJ1-3; 8 nucleotides align to TRBD1. CDR3 length: 16 amino acids. The germline gives CDR1 KGHSH, CDR2 LQKENI. The V and J ends lost 3 bases and 3 bases, in that order; junction bases with no gene match: 7. CDR3 nucleotides: TGTGCCAGCTCACCCTCGGGGACAGGACGTGGAAACACCATATATTTT. It yields the protein CASSPSGTGRGNTIYF.

The chain links TRBV5-1 to TRBJ1-1; 9 positions agree with TRBD1. Germline CDR1 SGHRS, CDR2 YFSETQ. With V trimmed by 4 bases and J by 6 bases, 13 bases remained unmatched. The CDR3 extends over 16 amino acids. DNA for the CDR3: TGCGCCAGCAGCCTAACGCCTGGACGGACAGGGGCTGAAGCTTTCTTT. Translating gives CASSLTPGRTGAEAFF.

This clone was observed a few times. The rearrangement joins TRBV11-3 to TRBJ2-5; the D gene is possibly TRBD2 (6 bases). This CDR3 has 18 amino acids. V was clipped by 5 bases and J by 0 bases, with 22 bases between them. Germline CDR1 reads SGHNT; CDR2 reads YENEEA. DNA of the CDR3: TGTGCCAGCAGCCCCCTAACGCGGGATGGGGGATACCAAGAGACCCAGTACTTC. Amino acid sequence: CASSPLTRDGGYQETQYF.

A few counts support this clone. The V and J genes are TRBV6-8 and TRBJ2-1; D is unclear. V lost 3 bases, J lost 5 bases, and 11 bases lay in between. The CDR3 extends over 14 amino acids. CDR1 is MNHGY and CDR2 is SAAAGT in the germline V gene. The CDR3 sequence: CASSYRTLHNEQFF. CDR3 sequence (DNA): TGTGCCAGCAGTTATAGGACCCTCCACAATGAGCAGTTCTTC.

This clone was picked up many times. J is TRBJ1-1 and V is TRBV9; D is possibly TRBD1 (6 bases). The CDR3 contains 14 residues. V was pared by 5 bases and J by 0 bases, with 11 bases between. CDR1 SGDLS and CDR2 YYNGEE come from the germline V gene. CDR3 region: CASRPGVMNTEAFF. The CDR3 DNA follows: TGTGCCAGCAGACCAGGGGTTATGAACACTGAAGCTTTCTTT.

This clone was detected only a few times. The genes are TRBV6-8 and TRBJ1-5, with a possible D match to TRBD1 (5 bases). The CDR3 has 15 residues. The germline CDR1 and CDR2 sequences are MNHGY and SAAAGT. V was shortened by 7 bases and J by 0 bases, with 13 bases between the two germline ends. The CDR3 protein is CASNVGGLSNQPQHF. The CDR3 DNA reads TGTGCCAGCAATGTGGGGGGACTTAGCAATCAGCCCCAGCATTTT.

By sample fraction, this clone is medium-sized. The gene calls are TRBV6-8 and TRBJ2-2; TRBD1 might be the D (5 bases). This CDR3 is 15 amino acids long. Trimming left V 0 bases short and J 2 bases short, with 7 bases between. Per the germline V gene, CDR1 is MNHGY and CDR2 is SAAAGT. The CDR3 DNA reads as TGTGCCAGCAGTTACTCGGGGCCCAACACCGGGGAGCTGTTTTTT. This sequence encodes CASSYSGPNTGELFF.

This clone was recorded a few times. The V call is TRBV28, the J call TRBJ1-5, with a tentative D call TRBD1 (6 bases). The CDR3 sequence is 14 residues long. The V end lost 4 bases, the J end lost 6 bases, and 13 bases lay between the germline ends. The germline V gene encodes CDR1 MDHEN and CDR2 SYDVKM. The CDR3, as DNA: TGTGCCAGCAGTTCTAACAGGGCTGCTCAGCCCCAGCATTTT. Residues: CASSSNRAAQPQHF.

This clone has a handful of counts. The V and J genes are TRBV6-8 and TRBJ2-5; 10 bases line up with TRBD2. V was clipped by 7 bases and J by 4 bases; unmatched bases: 6. The CDR3 sequence is 14 residues long. Germline CDR1 and CDR2: MNHGY and SAAAGT. The CDR3 sequence: CASTPRTSGETQYF. CDR3 nucleotide sequence: TGTGCCAGCACCCCCAGGACTAGCGGAGAGACCCAGTACTTC.